These 18 T cell receptor beta chains were all obtained from the same sample, sequenced in a study of shared clonotypes between healthy human individuals. Only in-frame clones appear in the TCRdb table, and some are missing; sequencing was by immunoSEQ multiplex PCR. Seen here are around 95,000 clones, roughly two thirds observed once, and the top ten hold 35% to 55%. The sequencing input was memory CD8+ T cells sorted from blood. Subset described: CD45RO+ cells pooled with CCR7-negative TemRA cells. The receptors originated from a man aged 25 to 40 in good health.

This sequence joins TRBV11-2 and TRBJ2-1; D unresolved. Trimming left V 0 bases short and J 10 bases short, with 16 bases between. The CDR3 consists of 15 residues. CDR1 and CDR2 (germline): SGHAT, FQNNGV. Written as DNA, the CDR3 is TGTGCCAGCAGCTTAGACCCAGGCCCCCAAAGGGAGCAGTTCTTC. Its translation is CASSLDPGPQREQFF.

This clone was detected a few times. The V and J genes are TRBV7-9 and TRBJ2-5; D unclear. CDR3 length: 12 amino acids. Trimming removed 11 bases at V and 2 bases at J, with 12 bases between. Germline CDR1 SEHNR, CDR2 FQNEAQ (reference sequence). The CDR3 nucleotides read TGTGCCGGTCGGAACACTCAAGAGACCCAGTACTTC. Its translation is CAGRNTQETQYF.

The chain recombines TRBV18 with TRBJ2-7; D is ambiguous. The ends were cut back, 5 bases at V and 3 bases at J, with 11 bases in the middle. The germline gives CDR1 KGHSH, CDR2 LQKENI. This CDR3 comprises 13 residues. CDR3 sequence reads: CASSSPSSYEQYF. The CDR3 nucleotides read TGTGCCAGCTCATCGCCCTCGAGCTACGAGCAGTACTTC.

The chain has TRBV6-1 and TRBJ2-7, with 10 bases matching TRBD1. This CDR3 is 13 amino acids long. Looked up from germline, CDR1 is MNHNS and CDR2 is SASEGT. The trim removed 8 bases at V and 8 bases at J, leaving 9 bases unmatched. CDR3 loop: CASQGQGFVQQYF. The CDR3 DNA follows: TGTGCCAGCCAGGGACAGGGGTTCGTGCAGCAGTACTTC.

This rearrangement joins TRBV9 to TRBJ1-1; TRBD1 is a possible D gene (5 bases). The CDR3 has 14 residues. V was clipped by 3 bases and J by 1 base, with 10 bases between them. Per the germline V gene, CDR1 is SGDLS and CDR2 is YYNGEE. The CDR3 here is CASSDGTSNTEAFF. CDR3 nucleotide sequence: TGTGCCAGCAGCGACGGGACTTCGAACACTGAAGCTTTCTTT.

This clone occurred a few times. The J gene is TRBJ1-2, the V gene TRBV19; no clear D. CDR3 length: 13 residues. From germline, CDR1 is LNHDA and CDR2 SQIVND (reference sequence). V was cut by 5 bases and J by 0 bases, with 7 bases left in between. CDR3 residues: CASSPVANYGYTF. In nucleotides, the CDR3 is TGTGCCAGTAGTCCGGTAGCTAACTATGGCTACACCTTC.

The chain has TRBV7-6 and TRBJ1-1; perhaps TRBD1 as D (6 bases). Looked up from germline, CDR1 is SGHVS and CDR2 is FNYEAQ. The ends were cut back, 1 base at V and 1 base at J, with 10 bases in the middle. This CDR3 contains 15 residues. The CDR3 DNA follows: TGTGCCAGCAGCTTAGGAGTGACAGGGAACACTGAAGCTTTCTTT. Translating it yields CASSLGVTGNTEAFF.

This chain links TRBV27 with TRBJ2-3; D remains unclear. Looked up from germline, CDR1 is MNHEY and CDR2 is SMNVEV (reference sequence). CDR3 length equals 13 residues. The V end was cut by 4 bases, the J end by 4 bases, with 9 bases between. The CDR3 loop reads CASSYYSPDTQYF. CDR3 nucleotide sequence: TGTGCCAGCAGTTATTACAGCCCAGATACGCAGTATTTT.

This clone was recorded many times. The chain carries TRBV28 and TRBJ1-3; D uncertain. Trimming left V 1 base short and J 7 bases short, with 5 bases between. This CDR3 spans 12 amino acids. Looked up from germline, CDR1 is MDHEN and CDR2 is SYDVKM. CDR3 coding DNA: TGTGCCAGCAGTTTATCCGGGAACACCATATATTTT. This codes for CASSLSGNTIYF.

Only one count was recorded for this clone. J is TRBJ2-3 and V is TRBV11-2; TRBD1 matches at 9 bases. The germline V gene has CDR1 SGHAT and CDR2 FQNNGV. The J segment lost 2 bases and the V segment lost 4 bases, leaving 4 bases of the junction unmatched. This CDR3 is built from 15 residues. CDR3 bases: TGTGCCAGCAGCTCTGGGACAGGGATCACAGATACGCAGTATTTT. Translation: CASSSGTGITDTQYF.

The CDR3 region is CASSEGTDALILAHFYEQYF. CDR3 sequence (DNA): TGTGCCAGCAGTGAGGGGACTGATGCCCTAATACTAGCGCACTTCTACGAGCAGTACTTC. The chain couples TRBV2 to TRBJ2-7, with TRBD2 matching 7 bases. The CDR3 runs to 20 residues. Per the germline V gene, CDR1 is SNHLY and CDR2 is FYNNEI. Unmatched junction bases numbered 23, after V lost 3 bases and J lost 3 bases.

The J gene is TRBJ2-3, the V gene TRBV9; 7 bases fit TRBD2. In germline, CDR1 is SGDLS, CDR2 YYNGEE. Losses at the gene ends were 0 bases for V and 6 bases for J; bases not matched to a gene: 7. This CDR3 has 15 residues. The CDR3 DNA follows: TGTGCCAGCAGCGTAGAACGGGGGGTAGGGGATACGCAGTATTTT. Translated, it gives CASSVERGVGDTQYF.

Within the sample, this clone is medium-sized. This rearrangement joins TRBV9 to TRBJ2-7; D may be TRBD1 (6 bases). The CDR3 consists of 13 residues. Germline CDR1 SGDLS, CDR2 YYNGEE. V was trimmed by 0 bases and J by 6 bases, leaving 10 bases between them. CDR3 DNA sequence: TGTGCCAGCAGCGTAGAAAGGACAGCCGAGCAGTACTTC. This translates into CASSVERTAEQYF.

This clone was seen a handful of times. Additional DNA sequences in this sample encode the identical CDR3. J is TRBJ2-7 and V is TRBV21-1; TRBD1 is the table's D call and was not checked against the DNA. TRBV21-1 is labeled a pseudogene. The CDR3 consists of 17 residues. The CDR3 DNA reads as TGTGCCAGCATCCCTCTGCGTTTGGGACAGGGGTCGTACGAGCAGTACTTC. Its translation is CASIPLRLGQGSYEQYF.

J is TRBJ1-1 and V is TRBV6-1; possible D gene TRBD1, 6 bases. V was shortened by 1 base and J by 7 bases, with 16 bases between the two germline ends. This CDR3 comprises 15 residues. Germline V gene data show CDR1 as MNHNS and CDR2 as SASEGT. The CDR3 here is CASSEGGGGGNEAFF. Written as DNA, the CDR3 is TGTGCCAGCAGTGAAGGTGGAGGGGGTGGTAATGAAGCTTTCTTT.

This clone was picked up a small number of times. The rearrangement links TRBV6-1 to TRBJ2-1; D call uncertain. V was cut by 1 base and J by 8 bases, with 9 bases left in between. In germline, CDR1 is MNHNS, CDR2 SASEGT. The CDR3 length is 13 residues. The chain's CDR3 is CASSEDYIYEQFF. In DNA, the CDR3 is TGTGCCAGCAGTGAAGACTATATCTATGAGCAGTTCTTC.

This clone was counted a single time. The chain combines TRBV18 with TRBJ2-7; possibly TRBD1 for D (5 bases). The CDR3 is 14 amino acids. V was pared by 6 bases and J by 3 bases, with 15 bases between. Germline lookup yields CDR1 KGHSH and CDR2 LQKENI. In nucleotides, the CDR3 is TGTGCCAGCTCCACCCTCCCAGGGAACTACGAGCAGTACTTC. It is translated as CASSTLPGNYEQYF.

This rearrangement joins TRBV27 to TRBJ2-3; maybe TRBD2 (6 bases). V lost 3 bases, J lost 4 bases, and 17 bases lay in between. The CDR3 consists of 16 residues. The V gene's germline CDR1 is MNHEY and CDR2 SMNVEV (reference sequence). The CDR3 reads CASSFERVMGPDTQYF. The CDR3 bases are TGTGCCAGCAGTTTCGAGCGGGTAATGGGCCCAGATACGCAGTATTTT.